This T cell receptor (beta chain) was captured by sequencing in a study of blood T cell repertoires in COVID-19. On the study more broadly: Specimens from acute and convalescent COVID-19 originated in the United States, Italy and Spain.

Patients from Seattle were sampled longitudinally, starting during active infection. Profiled with immunoSEQ multiplex PCR; TCRdb holds only in-frame clones, not every one. The sample lists some 300,000 clones, around 87% occurring once. The germline gives CDR1 MDHEN, CDR2 SYDVKM. The CDR3 is 14 residues long. Unmatched junction bases numbered 17, after V lost 6 bases and J lost 18 bases. The sequenced sample was peripheral blood. The source of this sequence is a woman aged 40 to 55 with COVID-19, enrolled during active disease. This chain links TRBV28 with TRBJ1-6, with 7 bases fitting TRBD1. The CDR3 bases are TGTGCCAGCAGCTCTTATGAAAGGGGGCCCCTTCGCCACTTT. The encoded protein is CASSSYERGPLRHF.